The clone carrying this T cell receptor beta chain was seen just once. Its antigen is not known. The source of the sample is a study of breast tumors, draining lymph nodes, adjacent tissues. Regarding the study as a whole: Data only fit, rather than demonstrated, lymph node origin of most tumor T cells.

CDR3 length: 14 amino acids. Germline loops: CDR1 MDHEN, CDR2 SYDVKM. Trimming removed 11 bases at V and 0 bases at J, with 17 bases between. TCRdb itself ran the multiplex PCR reads through MiXCR, one entry per CDR3 protein. Among about 130,000 distinct CDR3 sequences listed, 21% were seen once. Samples came from axillary lymph nodes draining the breast cancer. The genes are TRBV28 and TRBJ2-7; D is ambiguous. Material for sequencing was axillary lymph node tissue. The receptor was isolated from a female donor with breast cancer. Some clones in this sample may be carry-over from other donors' samples. DNA of the CDR3: TGTGCCGGCAATCTCGGCGGCGGCTCCTACGAGCAGTACTTC. This encodes CAGNLGGGSYEQYF.